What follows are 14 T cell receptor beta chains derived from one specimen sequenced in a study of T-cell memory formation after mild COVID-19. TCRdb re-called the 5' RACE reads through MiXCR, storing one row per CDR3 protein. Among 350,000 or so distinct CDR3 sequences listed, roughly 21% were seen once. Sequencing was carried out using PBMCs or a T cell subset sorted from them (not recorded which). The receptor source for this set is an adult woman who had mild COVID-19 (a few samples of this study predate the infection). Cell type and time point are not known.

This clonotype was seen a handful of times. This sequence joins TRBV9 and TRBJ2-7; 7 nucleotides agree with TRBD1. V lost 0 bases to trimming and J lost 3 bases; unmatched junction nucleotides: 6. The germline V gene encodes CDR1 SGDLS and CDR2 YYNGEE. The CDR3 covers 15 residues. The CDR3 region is CASSVEGRQGYEQYF. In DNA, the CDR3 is TGTGCCAGCAGCGTAGAGGGTCGACAGGGCTACGAGCAGTACTTC. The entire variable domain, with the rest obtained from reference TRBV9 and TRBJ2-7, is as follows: DSGVTQTPKHLITATGQRVTLRCSPRSGDLSVYWYQQSLDQGLQFLIQYYNGEERAKGNILERFSAQQFPDLHSELNLSSLELGDSALYFCASSVEGRQGYEQYFGPGTRLTVT.

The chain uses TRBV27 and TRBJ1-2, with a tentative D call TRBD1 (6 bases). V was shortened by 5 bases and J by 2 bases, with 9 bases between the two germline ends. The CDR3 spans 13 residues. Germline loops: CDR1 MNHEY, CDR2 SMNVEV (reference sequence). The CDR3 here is CASSRTENYGYTF. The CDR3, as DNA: TGTGCCAGCAGTCGGACAGAAAACTATGGCTACACCTTC.

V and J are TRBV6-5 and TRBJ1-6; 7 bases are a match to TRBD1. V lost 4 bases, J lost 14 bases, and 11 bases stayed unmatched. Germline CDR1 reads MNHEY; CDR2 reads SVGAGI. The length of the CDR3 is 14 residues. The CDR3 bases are TGTGCCAGCAGTTTTCAGGGGGTGCCAATCGCCCTCCACTTT. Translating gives CASSFQGVPIALHF.

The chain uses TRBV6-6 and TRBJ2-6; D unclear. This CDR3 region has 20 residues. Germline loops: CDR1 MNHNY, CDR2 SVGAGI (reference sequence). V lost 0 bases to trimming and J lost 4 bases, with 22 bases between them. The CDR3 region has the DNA TGTGCCAGCAGTTACTCGTTAGAAGGCTCTGTCTCTGGGGGGGCCAACGTCCTGACTTTC. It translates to CASSYSLEGSVSGGANVLTF.

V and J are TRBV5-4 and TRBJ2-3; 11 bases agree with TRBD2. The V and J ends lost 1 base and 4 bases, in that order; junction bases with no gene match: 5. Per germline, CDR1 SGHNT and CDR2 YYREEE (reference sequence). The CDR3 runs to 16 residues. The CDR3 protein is CASSLFSGGDADTQYF. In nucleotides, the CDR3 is TGTGCCAGCAGCTTGTTTAGCGGGGGGGACGCAGATACGCAGTATTTT.

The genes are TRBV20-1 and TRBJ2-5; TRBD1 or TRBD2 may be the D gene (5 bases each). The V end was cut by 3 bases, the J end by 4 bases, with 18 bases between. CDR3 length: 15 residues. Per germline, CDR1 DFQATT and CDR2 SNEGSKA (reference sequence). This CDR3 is CSARDPRDASETQYF. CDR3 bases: TGCAGTGCTAGGGACCCTCGGGACGCCTCAGAGACCCAGTACTTC.

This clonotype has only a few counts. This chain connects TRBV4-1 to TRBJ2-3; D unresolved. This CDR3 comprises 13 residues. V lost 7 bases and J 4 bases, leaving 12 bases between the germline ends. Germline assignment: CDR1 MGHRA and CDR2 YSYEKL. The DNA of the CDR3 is TGCGCCAGCACCACCGAAGGAGCAGATACGCAGTATTTT. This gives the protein CASTTEGADTQYF.

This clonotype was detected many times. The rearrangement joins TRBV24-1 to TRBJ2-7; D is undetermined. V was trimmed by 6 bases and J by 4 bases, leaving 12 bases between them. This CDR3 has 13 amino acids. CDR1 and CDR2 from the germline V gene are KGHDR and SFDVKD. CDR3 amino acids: CATSTSPGYEQYF. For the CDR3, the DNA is TGTGCCACCAGTACTTCTCCCGGATACGAGCAGTACTTC.

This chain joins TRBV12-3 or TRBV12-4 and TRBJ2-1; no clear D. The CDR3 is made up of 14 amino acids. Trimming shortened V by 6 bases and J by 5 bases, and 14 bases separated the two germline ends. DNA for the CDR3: TGTGCCAGCAGGATCGGGTCCAGAGACAATGAGCAGTTCTTC. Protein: CASRIGSRDNEQFF.

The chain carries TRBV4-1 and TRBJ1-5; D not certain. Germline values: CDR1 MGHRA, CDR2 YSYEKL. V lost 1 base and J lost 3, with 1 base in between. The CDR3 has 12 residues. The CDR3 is CASSQVNQPQHF. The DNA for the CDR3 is TGCGCCAGCAGCCAAGTCAATCAGCCCCAGCATTTT.

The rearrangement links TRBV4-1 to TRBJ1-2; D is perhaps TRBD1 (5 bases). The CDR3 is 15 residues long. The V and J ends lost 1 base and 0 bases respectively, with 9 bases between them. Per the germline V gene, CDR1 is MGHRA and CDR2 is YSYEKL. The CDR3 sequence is CASSQGAGSNYGYTF. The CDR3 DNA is TGCGCCAGCAGCCAAGGGGCAGGGTCTAACTATGGCTACACCTTC.

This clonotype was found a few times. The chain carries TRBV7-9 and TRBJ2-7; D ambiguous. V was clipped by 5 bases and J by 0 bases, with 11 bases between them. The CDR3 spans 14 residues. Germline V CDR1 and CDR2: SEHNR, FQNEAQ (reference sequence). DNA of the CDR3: TGTGCCAGCAGCCCCAGCGCCAGCTCCTACGAGCAGTACTTC. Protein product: CASSPSASSYEQYF.

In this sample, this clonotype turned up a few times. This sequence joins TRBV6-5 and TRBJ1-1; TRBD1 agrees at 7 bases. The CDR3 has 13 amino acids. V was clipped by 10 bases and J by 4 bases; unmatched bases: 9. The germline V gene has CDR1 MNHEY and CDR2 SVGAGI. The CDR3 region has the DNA TGTGCCACTCAACAGGGGTGGGCCACTGAAGCTTTCTTT. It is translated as CATQQGWATEAFF.

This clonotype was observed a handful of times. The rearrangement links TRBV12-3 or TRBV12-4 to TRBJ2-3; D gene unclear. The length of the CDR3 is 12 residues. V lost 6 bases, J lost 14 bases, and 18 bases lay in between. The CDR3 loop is CASRAPLDHRYF. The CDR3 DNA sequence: TGTGCCAGCAGAGCCCCCCTAGATCATCGGTATTTT.